The 12 T cell receptor beta chains presented below share a single source sample, sequenced in a study of T cells in Graves' hyperthyroidism and ophthalmopathy. RNA transcripts gave rise to amplified TCR beta CDR3 regions. The HTBI primer set served for first-round RT-PCR of the TCR CDR3. TCRdb passed the multiplex PCR reads through MiXCR, listing each CDR3 protein once. The profile shows 380,000 or so distinct CDR3 sequences, approximately 19% of them singletons. Sequencing used blood. The source of these receptors is a woman aged 18-29 years with Graves' hyperthyroidism.

This clonotype was counted a few times. V and J are TRBV20-1 and TRBJ2-7, with 8 bases aligning to TRBD2. From germline, CDR1 is DFQATT and CDR2 SNEGSKA (reference sequence). V trimming: 4 bases; J trimming: 7 bases; junction bases outside the gene matches: 15. There are 15 residues in the CDR3. This CDR3 is CSAIDPGGASEEQYF. In nucleotides, the CDR3 is TGCAGTGCTATCGACCCCGGGGGGGCCTCAGAAGAGCAGTACTTC.

About this clonotype itself: An end of the junction differs from the germline gene, which may be a read error. The V and J genes are TRBV2 and TRBJ2-4; 10 bases agree with TRBD2. The germline CDR1 and CDR2 sequences are SNHLY and FYNNEI. The length of the CDR3 is 15 residues. The CDR3 coding sequence is TGTGCCAGCAAAGTGAGGACTAGCGGCAAAAACATTAAGTACTTC. It translates to CASKVRTSGKNIKYF.

This clonotype was detected many times. This chain links TRBV12-3 or TRBV12-4 with TRBJ1-2, with 9 bases identical to TRBD1. The V gene end was trimmed by 5 bases and the J gene end by 2 bases; junction bases not matched to a gene: 6. The CDR3 has 15 amino acids. The CDR3 DNA follows: TGTGCCAGCAGTCGCTTAGGGACAGGGAACTATGGCTACACCTTC. This encodes CASSRLGTGNYGYTF.

This clonotype was counted ten times or more. This chain joins TRBV2 and TRBJ2-5; no definite D call. CDR1 is SNHLY, CDR2 FYNNEI, per germline. This CDR3 spans 13 amino acids. Trimming took off 2 bases at V and 5 bases at J, with 9 bases between the two ends. The CDR3 loop is CASSEPSLETQYF. The CDR3 nucleotides read TGTGCCAGCAGTGAACCTAGTCTGGAGACCCAGTACTTC.

The chain is built from TRBV27 and TRBJ1-1, with TRBD1 identical over 8 bases. Per germline, CDR1 MNHEY and CDR2 SMNVEV (reference sequence). V shed 6 bases, J shed 4 bases, and the junction held 10 bases outside the gene matches. This CDR3 region has 15 residues. The CDR3 protein is CASSYRDRSFTEAFF. In DNA form, the CDR3 reads TGTGCCAGCAGCTACCGGGACAGGTCATTCACTGAAGCTTTCTTT.

This clonotype was detected many times. The chain has TRBV12-3 or TRBV12-4 and TRBJ1-2; perhaps TRBD1 as D (5 bases). V lost 5 bases and J lost 7, with 14 bases in between. This CDR3 has 13 amino acids. The CDR3 DNA follows: TGTGCCAGCAGTACCAGGGAGTTGGGTGGCTACACCTTC. It yields the protein CASSTRELGGYTF.

The chain joins TRBV11-2 to TRBJ2-7; TRBD2 is a possible D gene (6 bases). Germline CDR1 and CDR2: SGHAT and FQNNGV. CDR3 size: 15 residues. The ends were cut back, 0 bases at V and 3 bases at J, with 12 bases in the middle. CDR3 sequence: CASSLEAGPHYEQYF. The CDR3, as DNA: TGTGCCAGCAGCTTAGAGGCGGGGCCCCACTACGAGCAGTACTTC.

The chain combines TRBV7-8 with TRBJ2-7; the D gene is possibly TRBD1 (5 bases). V lost 8 bases, J lost 0 bases, and 8 bases lay in between. CDR1 SGHVS and CDR2 FQNEAQ come from the germline V gene. This CDR3 comprises 12 residues. The CDR3 here is CASGASSYEQYF. DNA for the CDR3: TGTGCCAGCGGGGCGAGCTCCTACGAGCAGTACTTC.

This chain uses TRBV6-4 with TRBJ1-5, with D perhaps matching TRBD1 (5 bases). CDR1 MRHNA and CDR2 SNTAGT come from the germline V gene. V dropped 3 bases and J dropped 6 bases, with 12 bases sitting between them. The CDR3 has 14 amino acids. Here the CDR3 DNA reads TGTGCCAGCAGTGAATCAAGGGGTTGTCAGCCCCAGCATTTT. The encoded protein is CASSESRGCQPQHF.

This clonotype was counted at least ten times. The CDR3 protein is CSASGTSSYEQYF. DNA of the CDR3: TGCAGTGCTAGCGGGACAAGCTCCTACGAGCAGTACTTC. This chain uses TRBV20-1 with TRBJ2-7; D is possibly TRBD1 (6 bases). There are 13 residues in the CDR3. Trimming took off 3 bases at V and 0 bases at J, with 9 bases between the two ends. Germline assignment: CDR1 DFQATT and CDR2 SNEGSKA (reference sequence).

This clonotype was detected a few times. This chain connects TRBV10-1 to TRBJ2-7, with 10 positions matching TRBD2. CDR1 is WNHNN, CDR2 SYGVQD, per germline (reference sequence). This CDR3 is 15 amino acids long. Trimming cost V 4 bases and J 5 bases; bases outside gene matches: 8. CDR3 coding DNA: TGCGCCAGCAGTGTCTCCCTAGCGGGGGTAGACGAGCAGTACTTC. Encoded protein: CASSVSLAGVDEQYF.

This clonotype was observed at least ten times. V gene TRBV29-1 combines with J gene TRBJ2-7; D may be TRBD1 or TRBD2 (5 bases each). The CDR3 length is 12 residues. Germline CDR1 reads SQVTM; CDR2 reads ANQGSEA. V lost 5 bases, J lost 2 bases, and 10 bases lay in between. The CDR3 nucleotides read TGCAGCGTTAGGGACGGAGCCTACGAGCAGTACTTC. Its translation is CSVRDGAYEQYF.